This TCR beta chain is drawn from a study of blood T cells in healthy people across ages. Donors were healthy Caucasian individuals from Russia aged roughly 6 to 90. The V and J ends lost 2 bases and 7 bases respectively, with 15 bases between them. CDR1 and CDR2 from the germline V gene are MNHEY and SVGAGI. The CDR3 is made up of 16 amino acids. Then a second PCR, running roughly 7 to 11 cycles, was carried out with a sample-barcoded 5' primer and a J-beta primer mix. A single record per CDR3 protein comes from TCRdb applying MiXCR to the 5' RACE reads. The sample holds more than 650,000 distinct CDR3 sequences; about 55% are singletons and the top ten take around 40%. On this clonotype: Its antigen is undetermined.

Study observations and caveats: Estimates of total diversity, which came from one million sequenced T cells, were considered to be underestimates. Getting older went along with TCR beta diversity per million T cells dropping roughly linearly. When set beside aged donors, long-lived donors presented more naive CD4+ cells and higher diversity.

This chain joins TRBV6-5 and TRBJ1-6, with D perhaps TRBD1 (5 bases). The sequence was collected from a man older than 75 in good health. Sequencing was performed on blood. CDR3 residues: CASSYERRGWNSPLHF. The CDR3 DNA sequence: TGTGCCAGCAGTTACGAACGGCGGGGCTGGAATTCACCCCTCCACTTT.